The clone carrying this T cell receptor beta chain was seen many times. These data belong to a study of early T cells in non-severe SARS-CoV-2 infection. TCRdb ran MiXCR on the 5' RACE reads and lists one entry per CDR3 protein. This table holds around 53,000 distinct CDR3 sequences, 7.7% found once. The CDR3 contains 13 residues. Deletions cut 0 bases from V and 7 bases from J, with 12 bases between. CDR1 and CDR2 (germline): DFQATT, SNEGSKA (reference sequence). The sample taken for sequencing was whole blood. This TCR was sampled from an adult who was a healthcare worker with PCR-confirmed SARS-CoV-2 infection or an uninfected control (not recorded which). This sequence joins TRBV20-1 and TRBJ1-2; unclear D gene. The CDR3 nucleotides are TGCAGTGCTAGAGATCGTACAAGCTTTGGCTACACCTTC. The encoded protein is CSARDRTSFGYTF.